These 19 T cell receptor beta chains were all obtained from the same sample, sequenced in a study of shared clonotypes between healthy human individuals. Assay: immunoSEQ multiplex PCR; the TCRdb copy retains only in-frame clones and omits some. The repertoire consists of hundreds of thousands of clones, with under 95% occurring once and the leading ten covering nearly 25%. Positive CCR7 selection of CD45RO-negative cells yielded the naive CD8 cells, and terminally differentiated effector memory CD45RA+ cells were excluded. Sequencing used naive CD8+ T cells sorted from blood. Receptors were obtained from a man under 40 in good health.

The chain uses TRBV15 and TRBJ2-3; D is uncertain. CDR3 size: 13 residues. Trimming took off 9 bases at V and 2 bases at J, with 12 bases between the two ends. Germline CDR1 is LNHNV and CDR2 is YYDKDF (reference sequence). The CDR3 loop is CATMRPNTDTQYF. Written as DNA, the CDR3 is TGTGCCACTATGAGACCGAACACAGATACGCAGTATTTT.

The chain uses TRBV7-9 and TRBJ1-2, with TRBD1 as a possible D gene (6 bases). The ends were cut back, 7 bases at V and 7 bases at J, with 22 bases in the middle. Germline V lookup: CDR1 SEHNR, CDR2 FQNEAQ (reference sequence). The CDR3 contains 15 residues. The CDR3 region is CASNNEGQRQGGYTF. The DNA for the CDR3 is TGTGCCAGCAACAACGAGGGACAACGGCAGGGTGGCTACACCTTC.

The rearrangement uses TRBV5-6 and TRBJ1-2, with a weak D call TRBD1 (5 bases). The CDR3 is 12 residues long. The V gene's germline CDR1 is SGHDT and CDR2 YYEEEE. Trimming stripped 4 bases from V and 4 bases from J, with 8 bases between. The CDR3 here is CASSGDSYGYTF. CDR3 sequence (DNA): TGTGCCAGCAGCGGCGACAGCTATGGCTACACCTTC. Drawing the rest from reference TRBV5-6 and TRBJ1-2, the complete variable domain is DAGVTQSPTHLIKTRGQQVTLRCSPKSGHDTVSWYQQALGQGPQFIFQYYEEEERQRGNFPDRFSGHQFPNYSSELNVNALLLGDSALYLCASSGDSYGYTFGSGTRLTVV.

V and J are TRBV6-6 and TRBJ2-7; 8 bases are shared with TRBD1. Germline trimming cut 2 bases from V and 2 bases from J; bases unmatched to any gene: 5. The CDR3 covers 15 residues. The V gene's germline CDR1 is MNHNY and CDR2 SVGAGI (reference sequence). CDR3 protein: CASSYIGTGAYEQYF. The CDR3 region has the DNA TGTGCCAGCAGTTACATTGGGACAGGCGCCTACGAGCAGTACTTC.

The chain links TRBV15 to TRBJ2-7; TRBD2 matches 12 bases. The CDR3 consists of 17 residues. Germline V lookup: CDR1 LNHNV, CDR2 YYDKDF (reference sequence). The junction had 10 bases not matched to a gene; V was cut back by 0 bases and J by 7 bases. The CDR3 DNA reads as TGTGCCACCAGCAGAGATCAGACTAGCGGGAGATCGTGGGAGCAGTACTTC. As protein: CATSRDQTSGRSWEQYF.

In the case of this clone: Other nucleotide sequences from this sample produce the same CDR3. V usage is TRBV27 and J usage is TRBJ2-6; no clear D gene. The CDR3 length is 15 residues. V was pared by 7 bases and J by 0 bases, with 10 bases between. Germline V CDR1 and CDR2: MNHEY, SMNVEV (reference sequence). The CDR3 loop is CASTAGASGANVLTF. As DNA, the CDR3 is TGTGCCAGCACCGCAGGTGCCTCTGGGGCCAACGTCCTGACTTTC. The full variable domain, in which reference TRBV27 and TRBJ2-6 provide the parts outside the CDR3, is EAQVTQNPRYLITVTGKKLTVTCSQNMNHEYMSWYRQDPGLGLRQIYYSMNVEVTDKGDVPEGYKVSRKEKRNFPLILESPSPNQTSLYFCASTAGASGANVLTFGAGSRLTVL.

J is TRBJ2-5 and V is TRBV27; D tentatively reads TRBD1 or TRBD2 (6 bases each). Trimming took 4 bases from V and 9 from J, leaving 15 bases between them. CDR3 length equals 13 residues. Germline lookup yields CDR1 MNHEY and CDR2 SMNVEV (reference sequence). The CDR3 sequence: CASSSARDNPQYF. The CDR3 region has the DNA TGTGCCAGCAGTTCCGCGCGGGACAACCCCCAGTACTTC.

The chain uses TRBV5-6 and TRBJ2-7; D may correspond to TRBD1 or TRBD2 (5 bases each). The CDR3 is 14 residues long. Per germline, CDR1 SGHDT and CDR2 YYEEEE. V gave up 1 base and J gave up 1 base, with 9 bases separating them. The CDR3 is CASSLWGGSYEQYF. The CDR3 nucleotides read TGTGCCAGCAGCTTGTGGGGCGGGTCCTACGAGCAGTACTTC. Variable domain in full (rest from reference TRBV5-6 and TRBJ2-7): DAGVTQSPTHLIKTRGQQVTLRCSPKSGHDTVSWYQQALGQGPQFIFQYYEEEERQRGNFPDRFSGHQFPNYSSELNVNALLLGDSALYLCASSLWGGSYEQYFGPGTRLTVT.

The chain carries TRBV7-7 and TRBJ2-1; 13 bases align to TRBD2. V shed 5 bases and J 4 bases; nucleotides not matched to a gene: 5. Germline CDR1 reads SSHAT; CDR2 reads FNYEAQ (reference sequence). This CDR3 contains 16 residues. CDR3 DNA: TGTGCCAGCAGCCGGACTAGCGGGAGTAGATACAATGAGCAGTTCTTC. This encodes CASSRTSGSRYNEQFF.

In DNA form, the CDR3 reads TGCGCCAGCAGCTTGGAGGACAGGATCTACGAGCAGTACTTC. Protein: CASSLEDRIYEQYF. The J gene is TRBJ2-7, the V gene TRBV5-1; TRBD1 matches 7 bases. Germline lookup yields CDR1 SGHRS and CDR2 YFSETQ. V was clipped by 0 bases and J by 3 bases; unmatched bases: 3. The CDR3 is 14 amino acids.

The V call is TRBV5-4, the J call TRBJ2-6, with 9 bases aligning to TRBD2. Germline V gene sequence: CDR1 SGHNT, CDR2 YYREEE (reference sequence). With V trimmed by 0 bases and J by 0 bases, 7 bases remained unmatched. This CDR3 spans 19 amino acids. As DNA, the CDR3 is TGTGCCAGCAGCTTGGAGACTAGCGGTATTTACTCTGGGGCCAACGTCCTGACTTTC. Its protein product is CASSLETSGIYSGANVLTF. The whole variable domain, remainder taken from reference TRBV5-4 and TRBJ2-6, is ETGVTQSPTHLIKTRGQQVTLRCSSQSGHNTVSWYQQALGQGPQFIFQYYREEENGRGNFPPRFSGLQFPNYSSELNVNALELDDSALYLCASSLETSGIYSGANVLTFGAGSRLTVL.

This clone was picked up one time. V and J are TRBV7-9 and TRBJ2-4; 8 bases are a match to TRBD2. The CDR3 is 17 residues long. The V gene end was trimmed by 5 bases and the J gene end by 0 bases; junction bases not matched to a gene: 9. Germline V CDR1 and CDR2: SEHNR, FQNEAQ (reference sequence). The CDR3 sequence is CASSLSLAGLAKNIQYF. DNA of the CDR3: TGTGCCAGCAGCCTAAGTCTAGCGGGTCTAGCCAAAAACATTCAGTACTTC.

The gene calls are TRBV29-1 and TRBJ2-1; 8 bases map to TRBD2. The CDR3 has 14 amino acids. With V trimmed by 6 bases and J by 3 bases, 7 bases remained unmatched. CDR1 is SQVTM and CDR2 is ANQGSEA in the germline V gene. The CDR3 bases are TGCAGCGTCGAACTAGCGGACGTCTACAATGAGCAGTTCTTC. This translates into CSVELADVYNEQFF.

The chain combines TRBV7-8 with TRBJ2-1; 7 bases agree with TRBD1. CDR1 is SGHVS and CDR2 is FQNEAQ in the germline V gene. V shed 0 bases and J 4 bases; nucleotides not matched to a gene: 3. The CDR3 totals 15 residues. CDR3 region: CASSLAGGDYNEQFF. The CDR3 DNA sequence: TGTGCCAGCAGCTTAGCAGGGGGCGATTACAATGAGCAGTTCTTC.

The chain is built from TRBV28 and TRBJ2-1; 16 bases are a match to TRBD2. The CDR3 covers 15 residues. Germline CDR1 reads MDHEN; CDR2 reads SYDVKM. With 7 bases clipped from V and 8 bases from J, the junction kept 5 bases outside the gene matches. The CDR3 here is CASTAGTSGRDEQFF. CDR3 bases: TGTGCCAGCACTGCCGGGACTAGCGGGAGGGATGAGCAGTTCTTC. Together with reference TRBV28 and TRBJ2-1, the CDR3 gives the full variable domain: DVKVTQSSRYLVKRTGEKVFLECVQDMDHENMFWYRQDPGLGLRLIYFSYDVKMKEKGDIPEGYSVSREKKERFSLILESASTNQTSMYLCASTAGTSGRDEQFFGPGTRLTVL.

The genes are TRBV11-2 and TRBJ2-1, with D maybe TRBD2 (5 bases). CDR3 size: 14 residues. Germline CDR1 reads SGHAT; CDR2 reads FQNNGV. The V and J ends lost 4 bases and 5 bases respectively, with 12 bases between them. For the CDR3, the DNA is TGTGCCAGCAGCTCGCTACGAGGGAACAATGAGCAGTTCTTC. Translating it yields CASSSLRGNNEQFF.

V is TRBV15 and J is TRBJ1-2; 9 nucleotides line up with TRBD1. Per germline, CDR1 LNHNV and CDR2 YYDKDF (reference sequence). Losses at the gene ends were 6 bases for V and 6 bases for J; bases not matched to a gene: 8. CDR3 length: 14 residues. The CDR3 sequence: CATSRTGDWDGYTF. The DNA for the CDR3 is TGTGCCACCAGTAGGACAGGGGATTGGGATGGCTACACCTTC.

The V gene is TRBV5-5, the J gene TRBJ2-7; 11 bases are a match to TRBD2. V trimming: 4 bases; J trimming: 3 bases; junction bases outside the gene matches: 15. The CDR3 consists of 18 residues. CDR1 and CDR2 (germline): SGHKS, YYEKEE (reference sequence). The CDR3 coding sequence is TGTGCCAGCAGCCGACTAGGCGTTTTAGCGGGAGGGAGCTACGAGCAGTACTTC. This translates into CASSRLGVLAGGSYEQYF.

This sequence joins TRBV11-2 and TRBJ1-4; 10 positions agree with TRBD1. This CDR3 spans 19 amino acids. Unmatched junction bases numbered 12, after V lost 0 bases and J lost 5 bases. Germline CDR1 is SGHAT and CDR2 is FQNNGV. DNA for the CDR3: TGTGCCAGCAGCTTAGAAATTTATTCAGGACAGGGGGAGAATGAAAAACTGTTTTTT. It yields the protein CASSLEIYSGQGENEKLFF.